This T cell receptor beta chain was retrieved from a study of blood T cell repertoires in COVID-19 (dated by TCRdb to about 2020). A note on the overall study: Samples covering the acute and convalescent phases of COVID-19 were provided by collaborators in the United States, Italy and Spain. A freely available public database, intended as a resource for researchers studying the immune response to SARS-CoV-2, is where the repertoires were released. The samples were drawn from two sources: the first 160 participants of the ongoing ImmuneRACE study, and 1,254 subjects contributed by 6 global collaborators. Where available, HLA class I and class II types were taken from metadata supplied by the sample provider and were not determined by assay-based typing. The material from the prospective study consisted of cDNA or gDNA derived from T cells, B-cell-depleted T cells, or PBMCs. Deeply sampled blood TCRbeta repertoires from subjects exposed to, actively infected with, or recovered from COVID-19 were included in the dataset. Nearly every sample came with metadata listing a de-identified subject ID, COVID-19 status, age in years and sex. Here is what the overall study found, with its caveats: How much clinical and demographic metadata was included differed by source and by participant, and the metadata was provided uncurated.

The immunoSEQ Assay, a bias-controlled multiplex PCR, was used to amplify TCRbeta CDR3 regions from genomic DNA. In the paper's pipeline: Within the assay, amplification of reference gene primers was used to estimate how many nucleated cells each sample contained. To quantify the absolute abundance of each unique TCRbeta CDR3 rearrangement, sequence reads were collapsed and filtered. For each sample, productive Simpson clonality was calculated by taking the square root of Simpson's diversity index across productive rearrangements. Here the immuneACCESS table is served through TCRdb, limited to in-frame sequences with V and J called. Missing clones are a known gap in these copies; in checked studies unresolved V genes cover under half, and the rest lacks a known reason. V, J and clone size were drawn from that table, and D and trimming were deduced from the DNA. Within this sample are about 280,000 clones, with about 86% of them counted one time only. The ten largest clones add up to less than 2.5% of the sample.

In regard to this clone: The specificity of this receptor is unknown. The input lacks base qualities; no much larger clone sits a single base away.

A distance of 12 bases separates the germline ends of V and J, which lose 0 bases and 8 bases respectively. Including cysteine and phenylalanine, the CDR3 has 14 amino acids. Just the 42-base CDR3 DNA is kept, in frame starting at base 1. Per the germline V gene, LGHNA is the CDR1 and YSLEER is the CDR2. Samples from volunteer blood donors who had recovered from COVID-19 were contributed by a second Seattle source. Whole blood was collected in K2EDTA tubes by collaborating institutions according to the institutions' own protocols. For TCRbeta analysis, collaborators shipped samples as frozen whole blood, isolated PBMCs, or DNA extracted from either of those sample types.

The rearranged chain carries TRBV4-3 and TRBJ2-3, and possibly TRBD2, on 5 matching bases. The clonotype originates from a woman aged 25 to 39 who had recovered from COVID-19. Specimen: peripheral blood. The DNA sequence reads TGCGCCAGCAGCCAAGACCCGGCCAGCGGTACGCAGTATTTT. This gives the protein CASSQDPASGTQYF.